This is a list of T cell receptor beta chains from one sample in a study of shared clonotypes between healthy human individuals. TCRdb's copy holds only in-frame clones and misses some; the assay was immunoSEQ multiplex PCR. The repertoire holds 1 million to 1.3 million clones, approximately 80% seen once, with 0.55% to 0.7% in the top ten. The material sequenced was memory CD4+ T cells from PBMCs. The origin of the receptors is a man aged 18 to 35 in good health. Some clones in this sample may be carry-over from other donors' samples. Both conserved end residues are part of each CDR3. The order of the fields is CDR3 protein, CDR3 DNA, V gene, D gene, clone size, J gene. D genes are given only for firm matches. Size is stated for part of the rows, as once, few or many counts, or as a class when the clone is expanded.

CASSLGGAGTGELFF TGTGCCAGCAGCTTGGGTGGGGCGGGAACCGGGGAGCTGTTTTTT TRBV5-4 - - TRBJ2-2
CASSGPGEQYF TGTGCCAGCAGCGGCCCAGGCGAGCAGTACTTC TRBV2 - once TRBJ2-7
CASSMIRGGTDTQYF TGTGCCAGCAGCATGATCAGGGGAGGGACAGATACGCAGTATTTT TRBV7-9 - few TRBJ2-3
CASSLPGLVTDTQYF TGTGCCAGCAGCTTGCCAGGACTAGTGACAGATACGCAGTATTTT TRBV5-4 TRBD2 few TRBJ2-3
CAWISRTGRGYNEQFF TGTGCCTGGATAAGTCGGACAGGCAGGGGGTACAATGAGCAGTTCTTC TRBV30 TRBD1 - TRBJ2-1
CASRHYNEQFF TGTGCCAGCAGACACTACAATGAGCAGTTCTTC TRBV6-5 - - TRBJ2-1
CATSRDSGTPPYEQYF TGTGCCACCAGCAGAGATTCGGGGACACCCCCCTACGAGCAGTACTTC TRBV15 - - TRBJ2-7
CASSQGLTGTYTDTQYF TGCGCCAGCAGCCAAGGTCTTACCGGGACCTACACAGATACGCAGTATTTT TRBV4-3 - - TRBJ2-3
CASSSGSSGSNEQFF TGTGCCAGCAGCTCTGGTTCTAGCGGGAGTAATGAGCAGTTCTTC TRBV7-3 TRBD2 - TRBJ2-1
CATKETQYF TGTGCCACCAAGGAGACCCAGTACTTC TRBV6-1 - few TRBJ2-5
CASRGRGYEQYF TGTGCCAGCAGGGGCAGGGGCTACGAGCAGTACTTC TRBV6-5 - - TRBJ2-7
CASSVRGGVNEKLFF TGTGCCAGCAGCGTAAGGGGAGGGGTTAATGAAAAACTGTTTTTT TRBV9 - - TRBJ1-4
CASQRGVGNEQYF TGTGCCAGCCAGCGCGGGGTGGGGAACGAGCAGTACTTC TRBV2 - - TRBJ2-7
CASSYRDRTQPQHF TGTGCCAGCAGTTACCGGGACAGGACACAGCCCCAGCATTTT TRBV2 TRBD1 - TRBJ1-5
CASSEAIKRETVNEQFF TGCGCCAGCAGTGAGGCCATCAAGCGGGAGACGGTCAATGAGCAGTTCTTC TRBV10-1 TRBD2 many TRBJ2-1
CASRERGQETQYF TGTGCCAGCCGGGAGAGGGGTCAGGAGACCCAGTACTTC TRBV19 - - TRBJ2-5
CASSLGQGAEKLFF TGCGCCAGCAGCTTGGGACAGGGGGCTGAAAAACTGTTTTTT TRBV5-1 TRBD1 - TRBJ1-4
CASSLASLGTDTQYF TGTGCCAGCAGCTTAGCTAGTTTGGGCACAGATACGCAGTATTTT TRBV7-2 - - TRBJ2-3
CASSYSAGTGGAFF TGTGCCAGCAGTTACTCTGCGGGCACCGGCGGAGCTTTCTTT TRBV6-5 - - TRBJ1-1
CASAQGGSDEKLFF TGTGCCAGCGCCCAAGGAGGTTCAGATGAAAAACTGTTTTTT TRBV9 - once TRBJ1-4
CASRRTGGTYEQYF TGTGCCAGCAGGCGGACAGGGGGCACCTACGAGCAGTACTTC TRBV25-1 TRBD1 - TRBJ2-7
CASSSGAGARVETQYF TGTGCCAGCAGCTCTGGGGCGGGAGCTCGGGTAGAGACCCAGTACTTC TRBV7-3 TRBD2 - TRBJ2-5
CASSEQGRNTEAFF TGTGCCAGCAGTGAACAGGGGAGGAACACTGAAGCTTTCTTT TRBV2 - - TRBJ1-1
CASSSRTGVNTGELFF TGTGCCAGCAGCTCTCGGACAGGGGTAAACACCGGGGAGCTGTTTTTT TRBV7-2 TRBD1 - TRBJ2-2
CASSPPGHVQNTEAFF TGTGCCAGCTCACCACCAGGACACGTTCAGAACACTGAAGCTTTCTTT TRBV18 - - TRBJ1-1
CAWSFGGGSTDTQYF TGTGCCTGGAGTTTCGGTGGCGGGAGCACAGATACGCAGTATTTT TRBV30 - - TRBJ2-3
CASSFGHASSGQPQHF TGTGCCAGCAGTTTCGGACACGCTTCGTCGGGTCAGCCCCAGCATTTT TRBV28 - - TRBJ1-5
CASSPRGGNQPQHF TGTGCCAGCAGTCCCCGTGGGGGCAATCAGCCCCAGCATTTT TRBV6-1 - - TRBJ1-5
CASSFHTGVGYTF TGTGCCAGCAGTTTTCACACGGGGGTTGGCTACACCTTC TRBV27 - - TRBJ1-2
CASSLGGQGTYEQYF TGCGCCAGCAGCCTAGGAGGACAGGGGACCTACGAGCAGTACTTC TRBV5-1 TRBD1 - TRBJ2-7
CASSQAETENHGGYTF TGCGCCAGCAGCCAAGCTGAGACAGAAAACCATGGTGGCTACACCTTC TRBV4-1 - - TRBJ1-2
CASSFPGAPDTQYF TGTGCCAGCAGTTTCCCTGGAGCCCCAGATACGCAGTATTTT TRBV28 - - TRBJ2-3
CASSQIYSTDTQYF TGTGCCAGCAGTCAGATATACAGCACAGATACGCAGTATTTT TRBV27 - - TRBJ2-3